These 9 T cell receptor beta chains were all obtained from the same sample, sequenced in a study of blood T cell repertoires in COVID-19. TCRdb keeps only in-frame clones here, not all; method: immunoSEQ multiplex PCR. The table lists about 140,000 clones, roughly four fifths of them singletons. Sequenced: peripheral blood. The receptors come from a woman of 80 years or more with acute or convalescent COVID-19.

The rearrangement links TRBV27 to TRBJ1-1; possible D gene TRBD1, 5 bases. The V gene's germline CDR1 is MNHEY and CDR2 SMNVEV (reference sequence). The CDR3 contains 15 residues. Trimming stripped 3 bases from V and 1 base from J, with 12 bases between. In DNA, the CDR3 is TGTGCCAGCAGTTTCAGCGGGACCGGGAACACTGAAGCTTTCTTT. It codes for CASSFSGTGNTEAFF.

The CDR3 here is CASSLTGGSGGYTF. In nucleotides, the CDR3 is TGTGCCAGCAGTTTGACAGGGGGCTCAGGAGGCTACACCTTC. The chain employs TRBV27 and TRBJ1-2; 10 nucleotides align to TRBD1. Germline lookup yields CDR1 MNHEY and CDR2 SMNVEV (reference sequence). The ends lost 3 bases at V and 8 bases at J; junction bases unmatched: 6. The CDR3 consists of 14 residues.

CDR3: CASSFGTISFGYTF. The DNA of the CDR3 is TGTGCCAGCAGTTTCGGGACAATAAGCTTTGGCTACACCTTC. The chain recombines TRBV28 with TRBJ1-2, with a weak D call TRBD1 (6 bases). Germline V gene lookup returns CDR1 MDHEN and CDR2 SYDVKM. Trimming left V 3 bases short and J 7 bases short, with 15 bases between. The CDR3 is 14 amino acids.

The chain recombines TRBV23-1 with TRBJ1-2; D is uncertain. TRBV23-1 is designated an ORF whose function remains uncertain. This CDR3 is 13 amino acids long. The V end lost 11 bases, the J end lost 4 bases, and 17 bases lay between the germline ends. The CDR3 protein is CAEPAWVAYGYTF. The CDR3 DNA reads TGCGCCGAACCCGCGTGGGTAGCCTATGGCTACACCTTC.

V and J are TRBV3-1 (or the pseudogene TRBV3-2) and TRBJ1-4; D might be TRBD1 (5 bases). The CDR3 consists of 16 residues. Trimming took off 4 bases at V and 8 bases at J, with 20 bases between the two ends. In germline, CDR1 is LGHDT, CDR2 YNNKEL (reference sequence). The CDR3 DNA reads TGTGCCAGCAGCCCCCTATTATTTACAGGTGGGGAAAAACTGTTTTTT. It yields the protein CASSPLLFTGGEKLFF.

This rearrangement joins TRBV29-1 to TRBJ1-6; 12 nucleotides agree with TRBD1. V dropped 7 bases and J dropped 9; count of bases not matched to a gene: 13. This CDR3 region has 16 residues. The germline V gene has CDR1 SQVTM and CDR2 ANQGSEA. The CDR3, as DNA: TGCAGCGCAAGGGTAGGGACAGGGGGCGCGAGTTCACCCCTCCACTTT. Its protein is CSARVGTGGASSPLHF.

CDR3 coding DNA: TGTGCCAGCAGCTTCTCGGGCCTAGCTCAGAATGAGCAGTTCTTC. Its translation is CASSFSGLAQNEQFF. The V call is TRBV11-2, the J call TRBJ2-1; tentative D call: TRBD2 (5 bases). There are 15 residues in the CDR3. Germline V gene data show CDR1 as SGHAT and CDR2 as FQNNGV. Trimming took 3 bases from V and 7 from J, leaving 16 bases between them.

V and J are TRBV10-2 and TRBJ1-2; weak D call: TRBD1 (5 bases). Trimming took 8 bases from V and 5 from J, leaving 9 bases between them. Germline V gives CDR1 WSHSY, CDR2 SAAADI. The CDR3 is made up of 11 amino acids. CDR3 sequence: CASGQGYGYTF. CDR3 DNA: TGCGCCAGCGGGCAGGGTTATGGCTACACCTTC.

The CDR3, as DNA: TGTGCCAGCAGCCCCACAGGGGGCACTAATGAAAAACTGTTTTTT. This encodes CASSPTGGTNEKLFF. The V gene is TRBV7-2, the J gene TRBJ1-4; TRBD1 matches at 9 bases. The V gene's germline CDR1 is SGHTA and CDR2 FQGNSA. This CDR3 has 15 amino acids. V dropped 5 bases and J dropped 2; count of bases not matched to a gene: 3.